Reported below is one T cell receptor beta chain. No cognate antigen has been identified for it. No base quality values were provided; no much bigger clone lies one nucleotide off. This specimen belongs to a study of regulatory T cells in long-lasting Graves disease (dated by TCRdb to the early 2020s). The study in broad terms: Antithyroid drugs had been taken for less than 3 months by newly diagnosed Graves' disease patients. Peripheral blood TCR sequencing and RNA sequencing compared persistent Graves' disease patients with newly diagnosed Graves' disease patients. The study was registered as a clinical trial and conducted in China. TCR sequencing covered some 13 persistent and roughly 20 newly diagnosed Graves' disease patients, some 33 samples in total. What the authors observed across the whole study: A larger number of public clonotypes was shared among persistent patients (around 3,000) than among newly diagnosed patients (around 970). Peripheral blood alone was examined, since thyroid tissue, which constituted the primary lesion, could not be accessed. Sequencing and analysis were restricted to the TCR beta chain. The small sample size was acknowledged by the authors as a limitation that may reduce accuracy. Compared with newly diagnosed patients, patients with persistent Graves' disease had lower TCR Shannon entropy and fewer highly expanded clones, which suggests clonal expansion. TRBV28, TRBJ1-2 and TRBJ2-5 were preferentially used in persistent disease, while TRBV20-1 and TRBJ2-1 were favored in newly diagnosed disease.

Per the publication, the time point label means: newly diagnosed GD, antithyroid drugs for less than 3 months. For both TCR sequencing and RNA sequencing, RNA was extracted from PBMCs using TRIzol. The diagnosis of Graves' disease was made according to American Thyroid Association guidelines. Patients for the study were recruited at an endocrinology department in Xi'an, China. From each patient, nine milliliters of peripheral blood was collected into an EDTA anticoagulant tube. Ficoll Paque Plus density gradient separation was used to isolate PBMCs, and no further T cell sorting was performed. An Agilent 2100 Bioanalyzer and agarose gel were used to check RNA quality, while a NanoDrop 2000 measured RNA concentration. Library preparation was by multiplex PCR. TCRdb records Illumina HiSeq 4000 as the sequencer. TCR beta libraries were built with iRepertoire HTBI primers and Arm-PCR amplification of CDR3 regions. Gel purification was performed on PCR products prior to sequencing. The original methods were these. Gene usage analysis of CDR3 amino acid clonotypes used the roughly 60 TRBV and some 15 TRBJ segments found across samples. Filtered high-quality paired reads were merged into contigs using COPE and FqMerger. Contigs were aligned with BLAST to IMGT TRBV, TRBD and TRBJ reference genes, and CDR3 was defined per IMGT. Any clonotype with a frequency above 0.1% was counted as a highly expanded clone. Shannon entropy served as the measure of repertoire diversity, while the Gini coefficient captured V-J evenness. A clonotype was considered public if more than one individual shared it. The public reads were reanalyzed by TCRdb: fastp trimming at Q25, MiXCR alignment, in-frame beta chains only. All rows with the same CDR3 protein become a single entry with the most common DNA and genes. Clone size and V and J calls follow TCRdb, not the original study. In this sample the table shows 450,000 to 600,000 distinct CDR3 sequences, roughly 16% of which occur a single time. The ten largest account for more than 9% of the sample.

CDR1 SQVTM and CDR2 ANQGSEA were looked up in the germline V gene. V is pared back by 6 bases and J by 0 bases, with 15 bases lying between the germline termini. The CDR3 runs 15 amino acids, cysteine and phenylalanine included. Only the CDR3 part of the read is kept: 45 bases, read in frame from the first base. These same data were also listed under a study on T cells in Graves' hyperthyroidism and ophthalmopathy. The second source states: A patient counted as having stable Graves' hyperthyroidism if no progression to ophthalmopathy occurred over 18 months of follow-up. The hyperthyroidism patients were between 18 and 65 years old and newly diagnosed, with a disease duration of less than 2 months. Patients with uncontrolled infections, other autoimmune diseases, pregnancy or lactation were excluded. Diagnoses were established on the basis of clinical symptoms, serum thyroxine and TRAb, thyroid ultrasound, and orbital computed tomography. The first round of RT-PCR for the TCR CDR3 was performed with the HTBI primer set and the Qiagen OneStep RT-PCR kit. Blood samples also contained most of the expanded thyroid clonotypes (frequency above 0.001), which suggests that blood repertoires may reflect thyroid immune responses. A model built on a 13 V-J signature distinguished ophthalmopathy from stable hyperthyroidism, reaching over 85% sensitivity and 81.08% specificity in cross-validation and 80%/75% in testing. In validation, the model predicted progression to ophthalmopathy a median of approximately 6.6 months before onset, with around 70% sensitivity and more than 72% specificity. A discovery cohort of about 96 patients, about 43 with Graves' ophthalmopathy and fewer than 65 with stable Graves' hyperthyroidism, was used to find distinguishing TCR V-J signatures. Whether ophthalmopathy could be predicted prospectively was tested in an independent validation cohort made up of under 20 hyperthyroidism patients plus 17 patients who later progressed to ophthalmopathy. For training and testing, the roughly 100 patients in the discovery cohort were randomly divided in a 7:3 ratio. The study also compared thyroid tissue and blood T-cell repertoires from several Graves' hyperthyroidism patients. Following sampling, methimazole starting at 30 mg daily was given to hyperthyroidism patients, and high-dose intravenous methylprednisolone was given to ophthalmopathy patients. Libraries were constructed in a second round of multiplex PCR, after which size selection and purification were carried out. Libraries were sequenced paired-end with 100 bp reads on an Illumina HiSeq2000. SOAPnuke was used to process the raw data, with reads discarded if the reads contained adapters or uncalled bases, had a mean Phred below 15, or lacked an exact constant-primer or identifier match. High-quality paired reads were merged using COPE v1.2.5, and each unique nucleotide sequence was defined as a clonotype. Clonotypes were aligned to IMGT TRBV, TRBD and TRBJ reference segments using MiTCR v1.1. Analysis was restricted to V-J combinations with a frequency above 0.0001, which covered 98% to 99.2% of repertoires. The TCS score was defined as F50 (clonal expansion) divided by E x V (chaos), with BLOSUM62-based TCRdist calculated between CDR3 peptides within each V-J. Welch's t-statistics and random forest reduced several hundred V-J features to 10 to 15, which were used in a naive Bayes classifier (R e1071). No statistical method was used to fix the sample size in advance, and group allocation was not hidden from the investigators. The paper describes TCR Vbeta CDR3 sequencing of around 140 peripheral blood samples, made up of 40 to 45 ophthalmopathy patients, 70 to 75 hyperthyroidism patients and about 17 progressor patients.

In this chain, TRBV29-1 is recombined with TRBJ1-3, with TRBD1 perhaps the D gene, on 5 matching bases. The starting material was peripheral blood mononuclear cells (PBMCs), obtained at new diagnosis, from a patient treated with antithyroid drugs. This sequence originates from a man between 40 and 49 years old with Graves disease. Donor details come from another sample of the same person, matched by shared clones. This receptor has the CDR3 CSVRQNDHSGNTIYF. The bases are TGCAGCGTCAGACAGAACGACCACTCTGGAAACACCATATATTTT.